Below, 30 T cell receptor beta chains from the same sample are listed, as sequenced in a study of blood T cell repertoires in COVID-19. Generated by immunoSEQ multiplex PCR, the TCRdb table keeps only in-frame clones and is missing some. Among some 27,000 clones, around 90% were seen once, and the ten largest hold 2% to 3%. The specimen was peripheral blood. The source of these receptors is a human donor in a cohort sampled during active COVID-19.

This clone was detected once. This chain's CDR3 is CASSRGQGEPLGGYTF. The DNA for the CDR3 is TGTGCCAGCAGCCGAGGACAGGGCGAGCCTCTTGGCGGCTACACCTTC. The chain couples TRBV3-1 (or the pseudogene TRBV3-2) to TRBJ1-2, with 8 bases matching TRBD1. After removal of 4 bases from V and 8 bases from J, the junction contained 15 bases not matched to a gene. Germline V lookup: CDR1 LGHDT, CDR2 YNNKEL (reference sequence). CDR3 length: 16 amino acids.

The chain links TRBV5-1 to TRBJ2-7; tentative D call: TRBD2 (5 bases). V shed 4 bases and J shed 3 bases, with 17 bases lying between them. The CDR3 covers 15 residues. Germline lookup yields CDR1 SGHRS and CDR2 YFSETQ. In DNA form, the CDR3 reads TGCGCCAGCAGCCCATTAACCGGGGTCCTCTACGAGCAGTACTTC. It specifies CASSPLTGVLYEQYF.

The rearrangement joins TRBV7-8 to TRBJ2-7; TRBD1 matches 9 bases. Germline values: CDR1 SGHVS, CDR2 FQNEAQ. The CDR3 spans 14 residues. The V segment lost 1 base and the J segment 6 bases; nucleotides outside the gene matches: 4. This CDR3 reads CASSLGTGEAEQYF. In nucleotides, the CDR3 is TGTGCCAGCAGCTTAGGGACAGGGGAGGCCGAGCAGTACTTC.

This sequence joins TRBV7-2 and TRBJ2-5, with 9 bases lining up with TRBD2. The length of the CDR3 is 14 residues. Germline CDR1 is SGHTA and CDR2 is FQGNSA. V shed 2 bases and J 2 bases; nucleotides not matched to a gene: 0. CDR3 in DNA: TGTGCCAGCAGCTTACTAGCGGGGCAAGAGACCCAGTACTTC. This gives the protein CASSLLAGQETQYF.

The chain couples TRBV27 to TRBJ1-4, with TRBD1 matching 7 bases. This CDR3 is built from 13 residues. Germline V gene data show CDR1 as MNHEY and CDR2 as SMNVEV (reference sequence). With V trimmed by 5 bases and J by 7 bases, 4 bases remained unmatched. DNA for the CDR3: TGTGCCAGCAGTAGAGGACAGGTTGAAAAACTGTTTTTT. Translation gives CASSRGQVEKLFF.

The rearrangement links TRBV5-4 to TRBJ2-3, with D perhaps matching TRBD2 (5 bases). The CDR3 is 14 amino acids. V was pared by 4 bases and J by 4 bases, with 13 bases between. CDR1 SGHNT and CDR2 YYREEE come from the germline V gene (reference sequence). CDR3: CASSVLALADTQYF. The CDR3 nucleotides are TGTGCCAGCAGCGTCCTAGCTTTAGCAGATACGCAGTATTTT.

The chain carries TRBV10-3 and TRBJ1-1, with 7 bases identical to TRBD1. Germline lookup yields CDR1 ENHRY and CDR2 SYGVKD. The length of the CDR3 is 18 residues. V gave up 7 bases and J gave up 0 bases; unmatched junction bases: 17. This CDR3 reads CAITELKGAGSLNTEAFF. CDR3 nucleotide sequence: TGTGCCATCACCGAACTAAAGGGGGCCGGGTCGTTGAACACTGAAGCTTTCTTT.

V usage is TRBV9 and J usage is TRBJ1-3, with 7 bases identical to TRBD1. The CDR3 runs 16 residues. Trimming at V came to 4 bases and at J to 1 base, leaving 8 bases not matched to a gene. Germline CDR1 is SGDLS and CDR2 is YYNGEE. The CDR3 region has the DNA TGTGCCAGCAGCTCGGGACAGCGTCTATCTGGAAACACCATATATTTT. It yields the protein CASSSGQRLSGNTIYF. Full variable domain (outside the CDR3, taken from reference TRBV9 and TRBJ1-3): DSGVTQTPKHLITATGQRVTLRCSPRSGDLSVYWYQQSLDQGLQFLIQYYNGEERAKGNILERFSAQQFPDLHSELNLSSLELGDSALYFCASSSGQRLSGNTIYFGEGSWLTVV.

CDR3 in DNA: TGCGCCAGCAACGAGGACAGCAACTCCTACGAGCAGTACTTC. It yields the protein CASNEDSNSYEQYF. The chain joins TRBV10-2 to TRBJ2-7, with D tentatively TRBD1 (6 bases). The germline V gene encodes CDR1 WSHSY and CDR2 SAAADI. The CDR3 has 14 amino acids. V lost 7 bases and J lost 0, with 13 bases in between.

This chain connects TRBV13 to TRBJ2-3, with 8 bases matching TRBD1. The CDR3 extends over 17 amino acids. Germline CDR1 reads PRHDT; CDR2 reads FYEKMQ (reference sequence). V was pared by 4 bases and J by 2 bases, with 11 bases of the junction left unmatched. The CDR3 bases are TGTGCCAGCAGCTCTGCACCGACAGGGGCAAACACAGATACGCAGTATTTT. This translates into CASSSAPTGANTDTQYF.

The rearrangement joins TRBV4-3 to TRBJ1-2; 7 bases match TRBD1. Germline-derived CDR1 and CDR2 are LGHNA and YSLEER. This CDR3 is 14 amino acids long. The V gene end was trimmed by 3 bases and the J gene end by 7 bases; junction bases not matched to a gene: 8. The CDR3 loop is CASSHNRQGSGYTF. In nucleotides, the CDR3 is TGCGCCAGCAGCCACAATCGACAGGGTTCTGGCTACACCTTC.

The V and J genes are TRBV7-9 and TRBJ2-6, with D possibly TRBD2 on 5 matching bases. Germline CDR1 SEHNR, CDR2 FQNEAQ (reference sequence). The CDR3 spans 16 residues. V lost 5 bases and J 0 bases, leaving 11 bases between the germline ends. The CDR3: CASSPLDFSGANVLTF. The CDR3 DNA follows: TGTGCCAGCAGCCCGCTGGACTTCTCTGGGGCCAACGTCCTGACTTTC.

The rearrangement joins TRBV5-1 to TRBJ2-1; perhaps TRBD2 as D (5 bases). The CDR3 runs to 15 residues. Trimming took off 0 bases at V and 2 bases at J, with 9 bases between the two ends. In germline, CDR1 is SGHRS, CDR2 YFSETQ. This CDR3 reads CASSLVPSTYNEQFF. Here the CDR3 DNA reads TGCGCCAGCAGCTTGGTTCCTAGCACCTACAATGAGCAGTTCTTC.

V is TRBV5-1 and J is TRBJ2-3; TRBD1 might be the D (5 bases). CDR1 and CDR2 (germline): SGHRS, YFSETQ. The CDR3 contains 13 residues. V lost 3 bases, J lost 3 bases, and 8 bases lay in between. CDR3 nucleotide sequence: TGCGCCAGCAGCTCTGACAGAACAGATACGCAGTATTTT. Its translation is CASSSDRTDTQYF.

CDR3: CASSVAVFSGELFF. CDR3 coding DNA: TGTGCCAGCAGCGTTGCGGTATTCTCCGGGGAGCTGTTTTTT. This chain links TRBV9 with TRBJ2-2, with unresolved D. Germline V CDR1 and CDR2: SGDLS, YYNGEE. CDR3 length: 14 amino acids. V lost 2 bases to trimming and J lost 6 bases, with 11 bases between them.

This rearrangement joins TRBV6-5 to TRBJ1-5, with TRBD1 matching over 7 bases. Germline-derived CDR1 and CDR2 are MNHEY and SVGAGI. The CDR3 runs 14 residues. J gave up 5 bases and V 7 bases, and 8 bases lay outside the gene matches. The CDR3 is CASTFRQGDQPQHF. The CDR3 DNA follows: TGTGCCAGCACATTTAGACAGGGTGATCAGCCCCAGCATTTT.

The CDR3 reads CASNQPSGGTMNTEAFF. DNA for the CDR3: TGTGCCAGCAACCAACCTTCAGGGGGAACCATGAACACTGAAGCTTTCTTT. The chain uses TRBV7-9 and TRBJ1-1, with 7 bases identical to TRBD1. Germline-derived CDR1 and CDR2 are SEHNR and FQNEAQ (reference sequence). This CDR3 region has 17 residues. J was trimmed by 0 bases and V by 7 bases; bases with no gene match: 14.

This rearrangement joins TRBV7-2 to TRBJ2-3; a weak D match, TRBD1 (6 bases). Trimming pared 4 bases from V and 0 bases from J, leaving 14 bases between. Per the germline V gene, CDR1 is SGHTA and CDR2 is FQGNSA. This CDR3 is built from 16 residues. The CDR3 sequence: CASSWRQASSTDTQYF. CDR3 bases: TGTGCCAGCAGCTGGCGACAGGCCTCAAGCACAGATACGCAGTATTTT.

The V gene is TRBV27, the J gene TRBJ2-2; TRBD2 might be the D (6 bases). CDR1 MNHEY and CDR2 SMNVEV come from the germline V gene (reference sequence). The germline V and J ends were trimmed by 8 bases and 13 bases, with 20 bases remaining between them. The CDR3 runs 13 residues. The CDR3 region has the DNA TGTGCCAGCGGCGCGAGCGGGCGCTTAGGGCTGTTTTTT. Translated, it gives CASGASGRLGLFF.

CDR3 in amino acids: CASSPHLREDGYTF. CDR3 bases: TGTGCCAGCAGCCCTCACCTTCGGGAGGATGGCTACACCTTC. V and J are TRBV9 and TRBJ1-2; D gene uncertain. Germline V gene sequence: CDR1 SGDLS, CDR2 YYNGEE. V shed 4 bases and J shed 6 bases, with 16 bases lying between them. This CDR3 contains 14 residues.

The chain combines TRBV5-1 with TRBJ2-5; D is ambiguous. CDR1 is SGHRS and CDR2 is YFSETQ in the germline V gene. The CDR3 runs to 13 residues. Trimming stripped 3 bases from V and 2 bases from J, with 8 bases between. CDR3 sequence (DNA): TGCGCCAGCAGCTCCTTCCCTCAAGAGACCCAGTACTTC. It encodes CASSSFPQETQYF.

This clone was seen just once. The gene calls are TRBV4-1 and TRBJ2-3; 14 bases are a match to TRBD2. The CDR3 loop spans 17 amino acids. With V trimmed by 3 bases and J by 6 bases, 8 bases remained unmatched. Germline V lookup: CDR1 MGHRA, CDR2 YSYEKL. The CDR3 is CASSQAPTSGGADTQYF. The CDR3 DNA follows: TGCGCCAGCAGCCAGGCCCCGACTAGCGGGGGGGCGGATACGCAGTATTTT.

The chain is built from TRBV5-5 and TRBJ1-1; tentative D call: TRBD1 (6 bases). CDR1 and CDR2 from the germline V gene are SGHKS and YYEKEE (reference sequence). Trimming shortened V by 6 bases and J by 0 bases, and 9 bases separated the two germline ends. The length of the CDR3 is 13 residues. The CDR3 DNA follows: TGTGCCAGCAAGACAGGATTGAACACTGAAGCTTTCTTT. Translated: CASKTGLNTEAFF. Filled out from reference TRBV5-5 and TRBJ1-1, the complete variable domain reads DAGVTQSPTHLIKTRGQQVTLRCSPISGHKSVSWYQQVLGQGPQFIFQYYEKEERGRGNFPDRFSARQFPNYSSELNVNALLLGDSALYLCASKTGLNTEAFFGQGTRLTVV.

The chain employs TRBV7-3 and TRBJ2-1; 8 nucleotides line up with TRBD2. The CDR3 length is 16 residues. With 2 bases clipped from V and 2 bases from J, the junction kept 5 bases outside the gene matches. Germline V gene sequence: CDR1 SGHTA, CDR2 FQGTGA. CDR3 in DNA: TGTGCCAGCAGCTTATTCGGCGGGGGGACCTACAATGAGCAGTTCTTC. Protein product: CASSLFGGGTYNEQFF.

This rearrangement joins TRBV19 to TRBJ2-1; tentative D call: TRBD2 (7 bases). This CDR3 comprises 16 residues. Germline V CDR1 and CDR2: LNHDA, SQIVND (reference sequence). Deletions cut 3 bases from V and 7 bases from J, with 19 bases between. CDR3 region: CASSIISGGGANEQFF. CDR3 sequence (DNA): TGTGCCAGTAGTATTATTAGTGGAGGGGGGGCTAATGAGCAGTTCTTC. Full variable domain (remainder filled in from reference TRBV19 and TRBJ2-1): DGGITQSPKYLFRKEGQNVTLSCEQNLNHDAMYWYRQDPGQGLRLIYYSQIVNDFQKGDIAEGYSVSREKKESFPLTVTSAQKNPTAFYLCASSIISGGGANEQFFGPGTRLTVL.

The genes are TRBV5-8 and TRBJ2-7; 7 bases line up with TRBD1. Losses at the gene ends were 4 bases for V and 3 bases for J; bases not matched to a gene: 10. CDR3 size: 15 residues. Germline V gives CDR1 SGHTS, CDR2 YDEGEE. The CDR3 sequence: CASSGFGTVLYEQYF. DNA for the CDR3: TGTGCCAGCAGCGGATTCGGGACAGTACTCTACGAGCAGTACTTC.

The V call is TRBV5-1, the J call TRBJ2-3; TRBD2 aligns across 10 bases. Germline V gives CDR1 SGHRS, CDR2 YFSETQ. The CDR3 is 16 amino acids. V dropped 0 bases and J dropped 6; count of bases not matched to a gene: 7. DNA for the CDR3: TGCGCCAGCAGCTTGGGAGCGGGGGGGCATTTGGATACGCAGTATTTT. This gives the protein CASSLGAGGHLDTQYF. The variable domain in full, with the rest retrieved from reference TRBV5-1 and TRBJ2-3, is KAGVTQTPRYLIKTRGQQVTLSCSPISGHRSVSWYQQTPGQGLQFLFEYFSETQRNKGNFPGRFSGRQFSNSRSEMNVSTLELGDSALYLCASSLGAGGHLDTQYFGPGTRLTVL.

The V gene is TRBV7-2, the J gene TRBJ1-5; D unclear. The CDR3 sequence is 16 residues long. Germline-derived CDR1 and CDR2 are SGHTA and FQGNSA. V was clipped by 6 bases and J by 2 bases, with 17 bases between them. This CDR3 reads CASSQAGTSGNQPQHF. CDR3 DNA: TGTGCCAGCAGTCAGGCGGGTACCTCCGGCAATCAGCCCCAGCATTTT.

This clone was recorded once. The chain recombines TRBV27 with TRBJ2-1; a weak D match, TRBD1 (6 bases). This CDR3 comprises 14 residues. V was shortened by 6 bases and J by 8 bases, with 17 bases between the two germline ends. Germline values: CDR1 MNHEY, CDR2 SMNVEV (reference sequence). The CDR3 nucleotides read TGTGCCAGCAGCCGCCGGGACACCTTGGATGAGCAGTTCTTC. Amino acid sequence: CASSRRDTLDEQFF.

The V call is TRBV7-2, the J call TRBJ2-1, with 7 bases aligning to TRBD2. The CDR3 is made up of 14 amino acids. The J segment lost 9 bases and the V segment lost 4 bases, leaving 9 bases of the junction unmatched. Germline assignment: CDR1 SGHTA and CDR2 FQGNSA. The CDR3 coding sequence is TGTGCCAGCAGCTCGTGGAGCCCGGGAGGTGAGCAGTTCTTC. Protein product: CASSSWSPGGEQFF.